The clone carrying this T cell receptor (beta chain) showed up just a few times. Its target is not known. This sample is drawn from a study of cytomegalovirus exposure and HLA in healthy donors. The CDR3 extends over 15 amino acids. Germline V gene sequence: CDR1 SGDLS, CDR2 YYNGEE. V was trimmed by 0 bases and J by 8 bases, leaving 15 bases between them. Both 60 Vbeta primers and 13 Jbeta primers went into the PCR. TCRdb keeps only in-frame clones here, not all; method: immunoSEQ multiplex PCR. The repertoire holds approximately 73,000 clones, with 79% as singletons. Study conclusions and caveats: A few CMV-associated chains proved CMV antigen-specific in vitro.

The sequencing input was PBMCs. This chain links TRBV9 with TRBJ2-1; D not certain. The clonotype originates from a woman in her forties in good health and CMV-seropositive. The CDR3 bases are TGTGCCAGCAGCGTAGGAATCGCAAGGAGCGATGAGCAGTTCTTC. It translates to CASSVGIARSDEQFF.